This T cell receptor beta chain emerged from a study of T cells in Graves' hyperthyroidism and ophthalmopathy. About the study: Peripheral blood sampling occurred at initial diagnosis, before any treatment. Study conclusions and caveats: Most thyroid clonotypes that were expanded above 0.001 also turned up in blood.

To note about this clonotype: Its specificity is unknown.

Stable Graves' hyperthyroidism meant no ophthalmopathy progression within 18 months. Newly diagnosed patients aged 18 to 65 had hyperthyroidism of under 2 months' duration. There are 17 residues in the CDR3. V was shortened by 3 bases and J by 2 bases, with 17 bases between the two germline ends. Germline V gene lookup returns CDR1 LGHNA and CDR2 YNFKEQ. TCR beta CDR3 sequences were amplified from RNA transcripts. HTBI primers drove first-round RT-PCR of the TCR CDR3. A single record per CDR3 protein comes from TCRdb applying MiXCR to the multiplex PCR reads. In the table there are 300,000 or so distinct CDR3 sequences, roughly 18% of which are singletons.

This rearrangement joins TRBV4-2 to TRBJ1-5; TRBD1 might be the D (6 bases). The sequence was obtained from a woman in her forties or fifties with Graves' hyperthyroidism. Sequenced: blood. CDR3 region: CASSHVGGGVGNQPQHF. Written as DNA, the CDR3 is TGTGCCAGCAGCCACGTAGGGGGAGGAGTGGGCAATCAGCCCCAGCATTTT.